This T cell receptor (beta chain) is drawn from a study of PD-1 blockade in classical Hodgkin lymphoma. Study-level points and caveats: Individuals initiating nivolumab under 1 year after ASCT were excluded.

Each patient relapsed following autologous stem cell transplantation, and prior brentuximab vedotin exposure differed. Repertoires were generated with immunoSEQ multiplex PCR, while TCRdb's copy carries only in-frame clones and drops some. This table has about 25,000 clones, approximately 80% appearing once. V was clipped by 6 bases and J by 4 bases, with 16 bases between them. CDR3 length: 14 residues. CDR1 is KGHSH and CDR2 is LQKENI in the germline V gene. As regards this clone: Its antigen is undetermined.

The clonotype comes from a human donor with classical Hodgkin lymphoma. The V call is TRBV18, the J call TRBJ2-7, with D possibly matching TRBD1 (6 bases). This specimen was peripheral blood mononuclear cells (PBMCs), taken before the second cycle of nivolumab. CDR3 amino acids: CASSPPQGVYEQYF. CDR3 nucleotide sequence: TGTGCCAGCTCCCCCCCACAGGGCGTGTACGAGCAGTACTTC.